This TCR beta chain was profiled in a study of T cell changes during pregnancy in multiple sclerosis. The CDR3 loop spans 16 amino acids. The V gene lost 6 bases and the J gene lost 3 bases, with 18 bases spanning the gap. Germline values: CDR1 SEHNR, CDR2 FQNEAQ (reference sequence). Some clones are missing from TCRdb's copy, which holds only in-frame ones; the method was immunoSEQ multiplex PCR. The sample has about 40,000 clones; about 90% are singletons. Source: CD4+ T cells from peripheral blood mononuclear cells, taken in the third trimester of pregnancy. V gene TRBV7-9 combines with J gene TRBJ2-1, with D tentatively TRBD2 (5 bases). The TCR was taken from a female donor with multiple sclerosis, enrolled in a pregnancy study. CDR3 sequence (DNA): TGTGCCAGCAGGTTGGTCAGGTCGGGAATCTACAATGAGCAGTTCTTC. Its translation: CASRLVRSGIYNEQFF.